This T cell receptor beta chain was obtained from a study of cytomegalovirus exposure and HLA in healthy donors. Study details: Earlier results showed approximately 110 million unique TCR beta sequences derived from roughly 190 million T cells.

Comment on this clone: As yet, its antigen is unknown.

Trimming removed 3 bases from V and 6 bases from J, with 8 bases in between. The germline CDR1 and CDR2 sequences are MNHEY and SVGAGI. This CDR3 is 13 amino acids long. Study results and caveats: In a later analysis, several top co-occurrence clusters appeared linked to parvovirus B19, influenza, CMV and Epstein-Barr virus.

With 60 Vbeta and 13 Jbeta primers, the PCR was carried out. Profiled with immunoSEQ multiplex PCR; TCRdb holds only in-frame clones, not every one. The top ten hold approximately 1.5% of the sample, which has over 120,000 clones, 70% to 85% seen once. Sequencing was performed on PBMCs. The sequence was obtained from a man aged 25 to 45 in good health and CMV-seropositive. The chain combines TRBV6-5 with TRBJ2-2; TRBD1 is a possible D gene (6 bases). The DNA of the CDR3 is TGTGCCAGCAGTTATAAGGGGGCCGGGGAGCTGTTTTTT. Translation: CASSYKGAGELFF.